The 8 T cell receptor beta chains below were found in one sample sequenced in a study of cytomegalovirus exposure and HLA in healthy donors. Researchers ran the PCR with 60 Vbeta and 13 Jbeta primers. Produced via immunoSEQ multiplex PCR; TCRdb's table is partial and in-frame only. Of some 92,000 clones in the sample, under 85% were seen once. Sample: PBMCs. These receptors were collected from a young man in good health and CMV-seropositive.

The rearrangement uses TRBV6-5 and TRBJ2-5; TRBD2 is a possible D gene (6 bases). The end of the DNA is better explained by TRBJ2-7, so the J call may be wrong. The CDR3 has 15 residues. Germline V gives CDR1 MNHEY, CDR2 SVGAGI. The CDR3 DNA reads TGTGCCAGCAGTTCCCTAGAGGGAGGCTCCTACGAGCAGTACTTC. Translating gives CASSSLEGGSYEQYF.

The chain joins TRBV27 to TRBJ1-5, with D maybe TRBD1 (6 bases). Germline CDR1 reads MNHEY; CDR2 reads SMNVEV (reference sequence). The CDR3 has 15 amino acids. V was clipped by 1 base and J by 2 bases, with 9 bases between them. Written as DNA, the CDR3 is TGTGCCAGCAGTTTATTATCAGGGGGCAATCAGCCCCAGCATTTT. Translation gives CASSLLSGGNQPQHF.

The chain is built from TRBV12-5 and TRBJ2-1, with 15 bases that match TRBD2. There are 15 residues in the CDR3. Looked up from germline, CDR1 is LGHNT and CDR2 is FRNRAP. Losses at the gene ends were 6 bases for V and 9 bases for J; bases not matched to a gene: 6. CDR3 nucleotide sequence: TGTGCTAGTGGGCTGGGGACTAGCGGGGGGTTTGAGCAGTTCTTC. This encodes CASGLGTSGGFEQFF.

The V and J genes are TRBV6-1 and TRBJ1-2; D gene uncertain. Germline CDR1 reads MNHNS; CDR2 reads SASEGT. V dropped 1 base and J dropped 1 base, with 13 bases sitting between them. CDR3 length: 16 residues. The CDR3 sequence is CASSEVTSAFNYGYTF. Written as DNA, the CDR3 is TGTGCCAGCAGTGAAGTAACGAGCGCTTTTAACTATGGCTACACCTTC.

CDR3 loop: CASSGTGVETQYF. The CDR3 bases are TGTGCCAGCAGCGGGACAGGGGTCGAGACCCAGTACTTC. This chain uses TRBV5-6 with TRBJ2-5; 10 nucleotides match TRBD1. CDR3 length: 13 residues. Germline-derived CDR1 and CDR2 are SGHDT and YYEEEE. J gave up 5 bases and V 4 bases, and 2 bases lay outside the gene matches.

This clone was recorded a few times. The V call is TRBV5-4, the J call TRBJ2-3; TRBD2 matches at 10 bases. Germline CDR1 SGHNT, CDR2 YYREEE (reference sequence). The CDR3 runs 16 residues. The V gene end was trimmed by 4 bases and the J gene end by 3 bases; junction bases not matched to a gene: 8. The CDR3 here is CASSISGGAGTDTQYF. The DNA of the CDR3 is TGTGCCAGCAGCATCAGCGGGGGGGCCGGGACAGATACGCAGTATTTT. Using reference TRBV5-4 and TRBJ2-3 for the parts outside the CDR3, the full variable domain is ETGVTQSPTHLIKTRGQQVTLRCSSQSGHNTVSWYQQALGQGPQFIFQYYREEENGRGNFPPRFSGLQFPNYSSELNVNALELDDSALYLCASSISGGAGTDTQYFGPGTRLTVL.

A single count supports this clone. The V call is TRBV27, the J call TRBJ2-7; TRBD2 agrees at 9 bases. The V gene's germline CDR1 is MNHEY and CDR2 SMNVEV (reference sequence). This CDR3 contains 12 residues. Trimming cost V 5 bases and J 6 bases; bases outside gene matches: 2. The CDR3 is CASSGLALEQYF. The CDR3 nucleotides read TGTGCCAGCAGTGGACTAGCGCTCGAGCAGTACTTC.

This clone was counted only a few times. The V and J genes are TRBV5-4 and TRBJ2-3; 8 nucleotides align to TRBD2. From germline, CDR1 is SGHNT and CDR2 YYREEE (reference sequence). With 4 bases clipped from V and 8 bases from J, the junction kept 15 bases outside the gene matches. This CDR3 comprises 16 residues. CDR3 bases: TGTGCCAGCAGCGGCACCGCGGGGGGTTTCGGAGTTACGCAGTATTTT. Its protein is CASSGTAGGFGVTQYF. The full variable domain, with the rest looked up from reference TRBV5-4 and TRBJ2-3, is ETGVTQSPTHLIKTRGQQVTLRCSSQSGHNTVSWYQQALGQGPQFIFQYYREEENGRGNFPPRFSGLQFPNYSSELNVNALELDDSALYLCASSGTAGGFGVTQYFGPGTRLTVL.